The clone carrying this TCR beta chain was detected only a few times. Its target is not known. A much larger clone differs from this one at a single base, so this may be a read error. The sample is drawn from a study of blood T cells in healthy people across ages. The study, taken as a whole, reports: Long-lived donors carried more naive CD4+ cells and greater diversity than aged donors.

Primers used in a second PCR of about 7 to 12 cycles were a sample-barcoded 5' primer and a J-beta primer mix. Tags on each cDNA molecule came from a template-switch adaptor with 12 random nucleotides. TCRdb fed the 5' RACE reads into MiXCR, producing one record per CDR3 protein. Here the sample spans approximately 900,000 distinct CDR3 sequences, 25% to 35% being singletons. The CDR3 spans 14 residues. The sample was also reused in another study, on T cells of mothers and their children. That work contributes: Related mother-child pairs showed slightly higher but non-significant overlap than unrelated pairs.

This chain uses TRBV12-3 or TRBV12-4 with TRBJ2-7, with D perhaps TRBD1 (5 bases). The J call may be wrong; the DNA end is better matched by TRBJ2-5. The sample was blood. This clonotype originated in a woman aged 40 to 50 in good health. The CDR3 here is CASSSGSRWKTQYF. The DNA for the CDR3 is TGTGCCAGCAGTTCAGGGTCGCGGTGGAAGACCCAGTACTTC.